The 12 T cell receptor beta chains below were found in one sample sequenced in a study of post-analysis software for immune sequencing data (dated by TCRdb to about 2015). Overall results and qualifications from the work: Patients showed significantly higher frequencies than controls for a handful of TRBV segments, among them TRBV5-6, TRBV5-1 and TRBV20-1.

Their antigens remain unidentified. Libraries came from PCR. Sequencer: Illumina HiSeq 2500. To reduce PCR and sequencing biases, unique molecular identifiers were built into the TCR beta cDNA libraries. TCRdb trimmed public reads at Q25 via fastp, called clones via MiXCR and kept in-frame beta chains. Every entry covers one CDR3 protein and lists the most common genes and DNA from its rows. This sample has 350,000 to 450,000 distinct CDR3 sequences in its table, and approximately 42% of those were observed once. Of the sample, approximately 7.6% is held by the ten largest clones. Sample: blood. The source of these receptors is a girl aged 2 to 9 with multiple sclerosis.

The CDR3 bases are TGTGCCAGCAGTTTATACCCCACACCTACCTACGAGCAGTACTTC. This gives the protein CASSLYPTPTYEQYF. The V and J genes are TRBV28 and TRBJ2-4; D ambiguous. The last part of the DNA fits TRBJ2-7 better; the J call may be wrong. The CDR3 runs 15 residues. In germline, CDR1 is MDHEN, CDR2 SYDVKM.

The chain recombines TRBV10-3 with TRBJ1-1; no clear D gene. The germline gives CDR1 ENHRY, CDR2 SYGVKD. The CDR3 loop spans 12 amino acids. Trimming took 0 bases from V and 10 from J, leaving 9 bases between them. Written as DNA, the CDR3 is TGTGCCATCAGTGAGTCGGAGCCGCTAGCTTTCTTT. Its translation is CAISESEPLAFF.

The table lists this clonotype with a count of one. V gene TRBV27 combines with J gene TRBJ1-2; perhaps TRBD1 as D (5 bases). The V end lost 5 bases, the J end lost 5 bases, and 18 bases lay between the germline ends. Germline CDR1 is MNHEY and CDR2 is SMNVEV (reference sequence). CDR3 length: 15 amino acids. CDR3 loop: CASSLNPGTGYGYTF. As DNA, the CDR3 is TGTGCCAGCAGTCTCAACCCCGGGACGGGGTATGGCTACACCTTC.

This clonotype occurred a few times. The DNA of the CDR3 is TGTGCCAGCAGTTTTCATAGGGGCGCAAACATTCAGTACTTC. Translating it yields CASSFHRGANIQYF. The gene calls are TRBV28 and TRBJ2-4; D might be TRBD1 (5 bases). Per germline, CDR1 MDHEN and CDR2 SYDVKM. V gave up 3 bases and J gave up 6 bases, with 12 bases separating them. The CDR3 loop spans 14 amino acids.

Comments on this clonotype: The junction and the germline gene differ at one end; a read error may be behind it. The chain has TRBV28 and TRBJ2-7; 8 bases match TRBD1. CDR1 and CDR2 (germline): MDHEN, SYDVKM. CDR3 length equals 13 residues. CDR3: CTSSSGQGYEQYF. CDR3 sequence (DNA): TGTACCAGCAGTTCCGGACAGGGATACGAGCAGTACTTC.

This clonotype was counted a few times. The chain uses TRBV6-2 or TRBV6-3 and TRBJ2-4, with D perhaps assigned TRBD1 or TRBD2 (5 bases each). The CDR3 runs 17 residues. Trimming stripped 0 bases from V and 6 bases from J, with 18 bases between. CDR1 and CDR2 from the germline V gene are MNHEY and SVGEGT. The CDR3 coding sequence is TGTGCCAGCAGTTACTCCCTGATCGGGACGGGGAGAAACATTCAGTACTTC. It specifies CASSYSLIGTGRNIQYF.

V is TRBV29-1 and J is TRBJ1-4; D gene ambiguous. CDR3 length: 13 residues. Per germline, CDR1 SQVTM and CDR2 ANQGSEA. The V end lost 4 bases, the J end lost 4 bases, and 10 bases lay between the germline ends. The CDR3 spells CSVAPTSNEKLFF. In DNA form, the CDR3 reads TGCAGCGTTGCCCCAACTAGTAATGAAAAACTGTTTTTT.

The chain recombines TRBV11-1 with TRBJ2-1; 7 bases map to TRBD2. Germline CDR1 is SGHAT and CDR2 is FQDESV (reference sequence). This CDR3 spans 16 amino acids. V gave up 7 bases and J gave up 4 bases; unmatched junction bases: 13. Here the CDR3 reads CASTPFEASGYNEQFF. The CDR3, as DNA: TGTGCCAGCACTCCTTTTGAGGCTAGCGGATACAATGAGCAGTTCTTC.

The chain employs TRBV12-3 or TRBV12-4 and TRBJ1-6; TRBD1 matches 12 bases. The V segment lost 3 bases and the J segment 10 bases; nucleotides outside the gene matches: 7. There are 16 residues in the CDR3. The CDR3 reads CASSFRDRGLRSPLHF. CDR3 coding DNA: TGTGCCAGCAGTTTTCGGGACAGGGGGCTAAGGTCACCCCTCCACTTT.

Here the CDR3 reads CSVAFRGIREVEQFF. CDR3 nucleotides: TGCAGCGTTGCCTTCAGGGGCATCCGCGAGGTTGAGCAGTTCTTC. J is TRBJ2-1 and V is TRBV29-1, with TRBD1 as a possible D gene (6 bases). Germline V lookup: CDR1 SQVTM, CDR2 ANQGSEA. This CDR3 has 15 residues. Trimming pared 4 bases from V and 9 bases from J, leaving 22 bases between.

Here the CDR3 reads CASSEHGTGADEKLFF. The CDR3 coding sequence is TGTGCCAGCAGTGAACATGGGACAGGGGCTGATGAAAAACTGTTTTTT. V is TRBV28 and J is TRBJ1-4; 10 bases are a match to TRBD1. The CDR3 totals 16 residues. CDR1 is MDHEN, CDR2 SYDVKM, per germline. Unmatched junction bases numbered 9, after V lost 5 bases and J lost 6 bases.

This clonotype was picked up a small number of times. The DNA for the CDR3 is TGTGCCGGAAAAACGGGACTACTCACAGATACGCAGTATTTT. This codes for CAGKTGLLTDTQYF. J is TRBJ2-3 and V is TRBV6-1; 7 bases map to TRBD2. Per germline, CDR1 MNHNS and CDR2 SASEGT. V was pared by 11 bases and J by 2 bases, with 10 bases of the junction left unmatched. The CDR3 totals 14 residues.